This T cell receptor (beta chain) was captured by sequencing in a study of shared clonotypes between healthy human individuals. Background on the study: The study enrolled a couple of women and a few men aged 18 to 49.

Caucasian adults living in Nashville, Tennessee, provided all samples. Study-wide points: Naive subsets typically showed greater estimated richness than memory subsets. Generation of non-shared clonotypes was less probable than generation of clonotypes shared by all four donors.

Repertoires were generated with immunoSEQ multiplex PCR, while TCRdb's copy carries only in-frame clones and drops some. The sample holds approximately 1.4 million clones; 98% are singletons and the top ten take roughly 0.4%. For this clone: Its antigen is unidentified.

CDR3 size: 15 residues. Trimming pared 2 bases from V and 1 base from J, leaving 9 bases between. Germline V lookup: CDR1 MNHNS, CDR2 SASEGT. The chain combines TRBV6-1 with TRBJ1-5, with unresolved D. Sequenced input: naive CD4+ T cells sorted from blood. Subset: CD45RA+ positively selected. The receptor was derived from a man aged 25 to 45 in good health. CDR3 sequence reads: CASSERGWSNQPQHF. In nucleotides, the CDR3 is TGTGCCAGCAGTGAACGGGGATGGAGCAATCAGCCCCAGCATTTT.